This T cell receptor beta chain comes out of a study of blood T cell repertoires in COVID-19. Study at large: Spain, Italy and the United States supplied samples that represented acute and convalescent COVID-19.

Study processing details: The assay estimated nucleated cells by amplifying reference gene primers. Method: immunoSEQ multiplex PCR; TCRdb's copy keeps in-frame clones and lacks some. The V and J calls and clone size are taken from that table; D and trimming were inferred from the DNA. In the table there are 200,000 to 250,000 clones, about 80% of which are singletons. Germline CDR1 reads KGHSH; CDR2 reads LQKENI. The ends lost 3 bases at V and 2 bases at J; junction bases unmatched: 7. This CDR3 is 16 amino acids long. The rearrangement joins TRBV18 to TRBJ1-3, with 7 positions matching TRBD1. This receptor was identified in a woman between 40 and 55 years old with acute COVID-19. The sequenced material came from PBMCs or T cells enriched from blood (not recorded which). CDR3 residues: CASSPETGLTGNTIYF. The CDR3 DNA reads as TGTGCCAGCTCACCCGAGACAGGGCTGACTGGAAACACCATATATTTT.